These 14 T cell receptor beta chains share one sample of origin, sequenced in a study of radiotherapy plus CTLA-4 blockade in lung cancer (dated by TCRdb to between 2018 and 2020). Libraries were made using the immunoSEQ multiplex PCR assay. TCRdb carries this immuneACCESS record with in-frame sequences only. Its versions omit some clonotypes, under half of them owing to an unresolved V gene in the studies checked, with the rest unexplained. This sample gives about 78,000 clones in total; 70% to 90% of them show up just once. Of the sample, about 2% is held by the ten largest clones. The material was peripheral blood, obtained from a patient treated with radiotherapy plus ipilimumab. The receptors here all came from a human donor with non-small cell lung cancer who had a partial response to radiotherapy plus ipilimumab.

The CDR3 region has the DNA TGTGCCAGCAGTTTCAGGAACACCGGGGAGCTGTTTTTT. Encoded protein: CASSFRNTGELFF. The chain links TRBV28 to TRBJ2-2; no clear D. CDR3 size: 13 residues. Trimming stripped 3 bases from V and 1 base from J, with 3 bases between. The germline V gene encodes CDR1 MDHEN and CDR2 SYDVKM.

The CDR3 DNA reads as TGTGCCAGCAAGCGGGGCACAGATACGCAGTATTTT. It yields the protein CASKRGTDTQYF. V gene TRBV11-2 combines with J gene TRBJ2-3, with D perhaps TRBD2 (6 bases). CDR1 and CDR2 from the germline V gene are SGHAT and FQNNGV. V lost 7 bases and J 1 base, leaving 6 bases between the germline ends. There are 12 residues in the CDR3.

This clone was counted a single time. The rearrangement links TRBV30 to TRBJ1-6; 7 bases match TRBD1. Unmatched junction bases numbered 7, after V lost 2 bases and J lost 3 bases. There are 16 residues in the CDR3. The germline CDR1 and CDR2 sequences are GTSNPN and SVGIG (reference sequence). The CDR3 here is CAWSRGLQIYNSPLHF. CDR3 DNA: TGTGCCTGGAGTAGGGGGCTCCAGATCTATAATTCACCCCTCCACTTT. Filled out from reference TRBV30 and TRBJ1-6, the complete variable domain reads SQTIHQWPATLVQPVGSPLSLECTVEGTSNPNLYWYRQAAGRGLQLLFYSVGIGQISSEVPQNLSASRPQDRQFILSSKKLLLSDSGFYLCAWSRGLQIYNSPLHFGNGTRLTVT.

This rearrangement joins TRBV10-1 to TRBJ2-7; 11 nucleotides align to TRBD1. CDR1 is WNHNN and CDR2 is SYGVQD in the germline V gene (reference sequence). Trimming at V came to 3 bases and at J to 0 bases, leaving 7 bases not matched to a gene. The CDR3 length is 17 residues. CDR3 residues: CASSDGPGQGVSYEQYF. The CDR3 DNA sequence: TGCGCCAGCAGTGACGGGCCGGGACAGGGGGTCTCCTACGAGCAGTACTTC.

This chain links TRBV6-1 with TRBJ2-7; 11 positions agree with TRBD2. Germline CDR1 and CDR2: MNHNS and SASEGT. Trimming took 6 bases from V and 5 from J; bases not matched to a gene: 9. This CDR3 is built from 15 residues. This CDR3 is CASRTLTSGTNEQYF. For the CDR3, the DNA is TGTGCCAGCAGGACCCTGACTAGCGGGACTAACGAGCAGTACTTC.

The V and J genes are TRBV10-3 and TRBJ2-1, with 8 nucleotides matching TRBD2. Germline V CDR1 and CDR2: ENHRY, SYGVKD. The V and J ends lost 5 bases and 8 bases, in that order; junction bases with no gene match: 5. The length of the CDR3 is 13 residues. The CDR3 loop is CAISSGSKDEQFF. Written as DNA, the CDR3 is TGTGCCATCAGTAGCGGGAGTAAAGATGAGCAGTTCTTC.

The chain recombines TRBV7-9 with TRBJ1-2; 7 nucleotides line up with TRBD1. The V and J ends lost 5 bases and 3 bases, in that order; junction bases with no gene match: 6. The V gene's germline CDR1 is SEHNR and CDR2 FQNEAQ (reference sequence). The CDR3 is made up of 14 amino acids. CDR3 DNA: TGTGCCAGCAGCCCGACAGGGCCTGACTATGGCTACACCTTC. Residues: CASSPTGPDYGYTF. Based on the CDR3 plus reference TRBV7-9 and TRBJ1-2, the full variable domain is DTGVSQNPRHKITKRGQNVTFRCDPISEHNRLYWYRQTLGQGPEFLTYFQNEAQLEKSRLLSDRFSAERPKGSFSTLEIQRTEQGDSAMYLCASSPTGPDYGYTFGSGTRLTVV.

The chain recombines TRBV2 with TRBJ2-7, with 10 bases lining up with TRBD2. Per germline, CDR1 SNHLY and CDR2 FYNNEI. The CDR3 is 15 residues long. V dropped 5 bases and J dropped 6; count of bases not matched to a gene: 10. The CDR3 spells CASSPNLAGAGEQYF. In DNA, the CDR3 is TGTGCCAGCAGTCCTAATCTAGCGGGAGCCGGCGAGCAGTACTTC.

The rearrangement links TRBV27 to TRBJ1-1; no firm D call. CDR1 is MNHEY and CDR2 is SMNVEV in the germline V gene (reference sequence). The length of the CDR3 is 14 residues. Trimming left V 5 bases short and J 1 base short, with 11 bases between. The CDR3 loop is CASSGRTGNTEAFF. CDR3 sequence (DNA): TGTGCCAGCAGTGGGAGGACGGGGAACACTGAAGCTTTCTTT.

The V gene is TRBV5-1, the J gene TRBJ2-1; D remains unclear. The CDR3 totals 15 residues. Germline V CDR1 and CDR2: SGHRS, YFSETQ. The germline V and J ends were trimmed by 0 bases and 0 bases, with 7 bases remaining between them. CDR3 residues: CASSLESSSYNEQFF. The CDR3 DNA follows: TGCGCCAGCAGCTTGGAGTCCAGCTCCTACAATGAGCAGTTCTTC.

This chain joins TRBV18 and TRBJ1-5, with 8 nucleotides matching TRBD1. The CDR3 is 15 amino acids. J was trimmed by 7 bases and V by 4 bases; bases with no gene match: 9. CDR1 and CDR2 from the germline V gene are KGHSH and LQKENI. Here the CDR3 reads CASSLQPTGVQPQHF. CDR3 DNA: TGTGCCAGCTCACTGCAACCGACAGGGGTGCAGCCCCAGCATTTT.

CDR3 residues: CASRSGLGGNIQYF. The CDR3 bases are TGTGCCAGCAGATCCGGACTAGGGGGAAACATTCAGTACTTC. The genes are TRBV6-6 and TRBJ2-4; tentatively, D is TRBD2 (7 bases). The CDR3 runs to 14 residues. Germline CDR1 is MNHNY and CDR2 is SVGAGI (reference sequence). V was pared by 6 bases and J by 6 bases, with 15 bases between.

V is TRBV6-1 and J is TRBJ2-3; 11 nucleotides agree with TRBD2. The trim removed 6 bases at V and 6 bases at J, leaving 5 bases unmatched. The CDR3 is 14 amino acids. CDR1 and CDR2 (germline): MNHNS, SASEGT. The CDR3 spells CASRTSGGRDTQYF. In DNA form, the CDR3 reads TGTGCCAGCAGAACTAGCGGGGGCCGTGATACGCAGTATTTT.

This chain connects TRBV23-1 to TRBJ1-5; D possibly corresponds to TRBD1 (6 bases). Being an ORF, TRBV23-1 has a function that is uncertain. This CDR3 has 18 residues. Trimming cost V 0 bases and J 0 bases, with 15 bases left between them. CDR3 region: CASSQSIDRNYSNQPQHF. Written as DNA, the CDR3 is TGCGCCAGCAGTCAATCCATTGACAGGAACTATAGCAATCAGCCCCAGCATTTT.